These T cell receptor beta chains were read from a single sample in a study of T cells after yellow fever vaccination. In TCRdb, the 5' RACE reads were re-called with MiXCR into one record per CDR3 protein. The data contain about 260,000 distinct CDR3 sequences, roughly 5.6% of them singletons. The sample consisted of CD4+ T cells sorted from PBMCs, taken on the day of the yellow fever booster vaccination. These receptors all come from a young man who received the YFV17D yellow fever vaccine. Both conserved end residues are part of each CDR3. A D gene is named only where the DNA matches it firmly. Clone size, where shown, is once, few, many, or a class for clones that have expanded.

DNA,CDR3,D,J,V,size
TGCAGTGCACCCGCACAGGGTCACGAGCAGTACTTC,CSAPAQGHEQYF,NA,TRBJ2-7,TRBV20-1,few
TGTGCCAGCAGCTTAGTCGGCGTCTCTGGGACCCAGTACTTC,CASSLVGVSGTQYF,NA,TRBJ2-5,TRBV7-9,many
TGCAGCGTTGTAAAGGGGGCTGACTATGGCTACACCTTC,CSVVKGADYGYTF,TRBD1,TRBJ1-2,TRBV29-1,few
TGTGCCAGCTCACCACAGGGGAGGACTGAAGCTTTCTTT,CASSPQGRTEAFF,NA,TRBJ1-1,TRBV18,NA
TGTGCCAGCAGTAAACGGGCTTTGAATGAAAAACTGTTTTTT,CASSKRALNEKLFF,NA,TRBJ1-4,TRBV7-9,NA
TGTGCCAGCAGGTCTACAGGGAACTATGGCTACACCTTC,CASRSTGNYGYTF,NA,TRBJ1-2,TRBV6-2/TRBV6-3,NA
TGCAGTGCTAGAGATCGGGGGGCTGAAGCTTTCTTT,CSARDRGAEAFF,NA,TRBJ1-1,TRBV20-1,NA
TGTGCCAGCTACGACAGGGGAAGTGGGGAAAAACTGTTTTTT,CASYDRGSGEKLFF,TRBD1,TRBJ1-4,TRBV6-1,NA
TGTGCCAGCAGTCAGGGACCGCAATTCTCTGGGGCCAACGTCCTGACTTTC,CASSQGPQFSGANVLTF,NA,TRBJ2-6,TRBV6-6,NA
TGTGCCAGCAGTTACCTCCGTAGCGGGGCCACCTACGAGCAGTACTTC,CASSYLRSGATYEQYF,TRBD2,TRBJ2-7,TRBV6-5,NA
TGTGCCAGCAGCGTGGTAAGCGGGGGGAGTTCCTACAATGAGCAGTTCTTC,CASSVVSGGSSYNEQFF,TRBD2,TRBJ2-1,TRBV9,few
TGTGCCAGCAGTATGGAGAGGGCTCAGCCCCAGCATTTT,CASSMERAQPQHF,NA,TRBJ1-5,TRBV12-3/TRBV12-4,few
TGTGCCAGTACCTGGGACAGGGTCGATAATCAGCCCCAGCATTTT,CASTWDRVDNQPQHF,TRBD1,TRBJ1-5,TRBV19,many
TGTGCCAGCAGCCAACAGGGGGAAGATACGCAGTATTTT,CASSQQGEDTQYF,TRBD1,TRBJ2-3,TRBV3-1,many
TGCGCCAGCAGCCCGGGGCCGGGGTGGAGGGAAAAACTGTTTTTT,CASSPGPGWREKLFF,NA,TRBJ1-4,TRBV4-3,few
TGTGCCAGCAGCTTCGGACCACAAACCGGGGAGCTGTTTTTT,CASSFGPQTGELFF,NA,TRBJ2-2,TRBV11-2,NA
TGTGCCAGCAGCCAAGTTACAGGGGACGCCTACAATGAGCAGTTCTTC,CASSQVTGDAYNEQFF,TRBD1,TRBJ2-1,TRBV4-2,few
TGTGCCAGCAGCTCTTTGAACTATGGCTACACCTTC,CASSSLNYGYTF,NA,TRBJ1-2,TRBV7-2,NA
TGTGCCAGCAGTGCCGTTGTGGTAAATGAGCAGTTCTTC,CASSAVVVNEQFF,NA,TRBJ2-1,TRBV6-1,few
TGCGCCAGCGGGAAAGACACCAATTCACCCCTCCACTTT,CASGKDTNSPLHF,NA,TRBJ1-6,TRBV5-1,NA
TGTGCCAGCACCATAAAGTACCGGAGCTACAATGAGCAGTTCTTC,CASTIKYRSYNEQFF,NA,TRBJ2-1,TRBV28,NA
TGTGCCAGCAGCTTAATCGGCAGGGGGCGAAGCGGGGGCCAAGAGACCCAGTACTTC,CASSLIGRGRSGGQETQYF,NA,TRBJ2-5,TRBV13,NA
TGCAGTGCTAGTCGTCAGGTTAACTATGGCTACACCTTC,CSASRQVNYGYTF,NA,TRBJ1-2,TRBV20-1,NA
TGCAGCGTTGCGGTGACTTTATCCTACGAGCAGTACTTC,CSVAVTLSYEQYF,NA,TRBJ2-7,TRBV29-1,many
TGTGCCAGCAGTTACTCTAAAAACGGGGGCGGTACGCAGTATTTT,CASSYSKNGGGTQYF,NA,TRBJ2-3,TRBV6-6,NA
TGCGCCAGCAGCTTGGGCGACTACCTACAAGAGACCCAGTACTTC,CASSLGDYLQETQYF,NA,TRBJ2-5,TRBV5-1,many
TGCAGTGCTAGCAGTAGGGGACAGGGAAGGTTGGTCAATCAGCCCCAGCATTTT,CSASSRGQGRLVNQPQHF,TRBD1,TRBJ1-5,TRBV20-1,few
TGCGCCAGCAGCTTGGGGAGGGAAGACCGCACAGATACGCAGTATTTT,CASSLGREDRTDTQYF,NA,TRBJ2-3,TRBV5-1,many
TGCGCCAGCAGCTGGGTCGGAAAGGGGTTGAGGTACGAGCAGTACTTC,CASSWVGKGLRYEQYF,NA,TRBJ2-7,TRBV5-1,few
TGCGCCAGCAGATGGGACAGGGGAGATAACTACGAGCAGTACTTC,CASRWDRGDNYEQYF,TRBD1,TRBJ2-7,TRBV23-1,few
TGCAGCGAACCCGGGACAGAGAACACCGGGGAGCTGTTTTTT,CSEPGTENTGELFF,TRBD1,TRBJ2-2,TRBV29-1,many
TGTGCCACCAGCGGGCAGAGGGGGAACATTCAGTACTTC,CATSGQRGNIQYF,NA,TRBJ2-4,TRBV15,few
TGTGCCAGCAGCCAGGTTTTCCCAGGGGGTTCACCCCTCCACTTT,CASSQVFPGGSPLHF,TRBD1,TRBJ1-6,TRBV7-2,many
TGCGCCAGCAGCCAATCTTCTGCGGGGGGAGGTGATACGCAGTATTTT,CASSQSSAGGGDTQYF,TRBD2,TRBJ2-3,TRBV4-3,few
TGCGCCAGCAGCTTGGTGGTTAGCGGGCCTTACAATGAGCAGTTCTTC,CASSLVVSGPYNEQFF,TRBD2,TRBJ2-1,TRBV5-1,many
TGTGCCACCAGTGATTCAGGGGTCGGCTACACCTTC,CATSDSGVGYTF,NA,TRBJ1-2,TRBV24-1,NA
TGTGCCAGCAGCTTATGGTCCGGGAATGAGCAGTTCTTC,CASSLWSGNEQFF,NA,TRBJ2-1,TRBV7-8,NA
TGCGCCAGCAGCTTCGGCCCTCGGGCTTTAAACACCGGGGAGCTGTTTTTT,CASSFGPRALNTGELFF,NA,TRBJ2-2,TRBV5-1,many
TGCGCCAGCACCCGAGACAGCAACACTGAAGCTTTCTTT,CASTRDSNTEAFF,NA,TRBJ1-1,TRBV5-1,few
TGTGCCAGCAGCTTCGGGGGGGGCGTCAAAAACATTCAGTACTTC,CASSFGGGVKNIQYF,TRBD2,TRBJ2-4,TRBV7-2,few
TGTGCCAGCAGTTTATTGGGGGTCACAGATACGCAGTATTTT,CASSLLGVTDTQYF,NA,TRBJ2-3,TRBV12-3/TRBV12-4,NA
TGTGCCAGCAGTTGGGGGGGCGGCTCTAATGAAAAACTGTTTTTT,CASSWGGGSNEKLFF,NA,TRBJ1-4,TRBV27,many
TGTGCCAGCAGTCTAGCAGGGGTCGGCGAGACCCAGTACTTC,CASSLAGVGETQYF,NA,TRBJ2-5,TRBV5-6,NA
TGTGCCAGCAGTGAGACAGTTGGCTATGGCTACACCTTC,CASSETVGYGYTF,NA,TRBJ1-2,TRBV6-5,few
TGTGCCATCAGTGAGTCTCTAGCTGGCAATGAGCAGTTCTTC,CAISESLAGNEQFF,NA,TRBJ2-1,TRBV10-3,NA
TGTGCCAGCCGTCGCAGGGGGGATGGCTACACCTTC,CASRRRGDGYTF,TRBD1,TRBJ1-2,TRBV6-5,NA
TGTGCCAGCAGTGCGCCTTGGTTCTTC,CASSAPWFF,NA,TRBJ2-1,TRBV2,few
TGCAGCTTCTCGGGGGCCCACTATGGCTACACCTTC,CSFSGAHYGYTF,NA,TRBJ1-2,TRBV29-1,many
TGCGCCAGCAGCTTGGGGGGGTATAACACTGAAGCTTTCTTT,CASSLGGYNTEAFF,NA,TRBJ1-1,TRBV5-1,many